Included here is one T cell receptor beta chain sequence, with context. This receptor's antigen is unknown. One base away there is no much larger clone; base qualities are not given. TCRbeta CDR3 regions were immunosequenced from genomic DNA with the immunoSEQ Assay. Prior to high-throughput sequencing, genomic DNA was amplified by bias-controlled multiplex PCR. From the authors' description of their analysis: To quantify the absolute abundance of each unique TCRbeta CDR3 region, the sequences were collapsed and filtered. Clonality, defined as 1 minus Pielou's evenness, was calculated using only productive rearrangements. A previously published method was used to identify clones with significantly greater frequencies in on-treatment samples than in baseline samples. TCRdb stores this immuneACCESS table with in-frame sequences only. Part of the clones is absent; in the studies checked, under half of the shortfall reflects unresolved V genes, and no reason is known for the rest. For V, J and clone size, that table is used; D and trimming come from the DNA. The table for this sample lists 31,000 or so clones; about 86% of them were counted only once. Over 20% of the sample goes to the ten largest clones.

Looking up the germline V gene (reference sequence) yields CDR1 LNHDA and CDR2 SQIVND. V is shortened by 0 bases, J by 1 base, and the region joining them spans 12 bases. The CDR3 starts with the cysteine, ends with the phenylalanine, and has 17 residues. The kept DNA is CDR3 alone, 51 bases in frame from the first base. Explained via the paper, the treatment or condition label denotes: randomized to nivolumab then ipilimumab (arm A) or the reverse (arm B). None of the trial patients had been given prior DNA-damaging chemotherapy. Thawed PBMCs were sorted on a FACS Aria II flow cytometer to isolate live CD3+CD8+ cells negative for CD19 and CD56. The samples were obtained from melanoma patients enrolled in CheckMate 064, an open-label, randomized phase II trial testing sequential checkpoint blockade. Peripheral blood mononuclear cells were collected by leukapheresis, purified using Ficoll-Paque, and frozen in human serum containing approximately 9.1% DMSO. Right after sorting, the blood CD3+CD8+ cells were verified to be >95% pure, and DNA extraction followed.

This record belongs to a study of sequential checkpoint blockade in melanoma (dated by TCRdb to the late 2010s). Regarding the study in general: Patients were randomized 1:1 to first-line nivolumab followed by ipilimumab (arm A) or ipilimumab followed by nivolumab (arm B). Maintenance nivolumab came after each of the two trial sequences.

The full study reports these points: The response-prediction model combining TCR metrics and mutation burden needs validation in larger, independent patient cohorts.

The chain was built from TRBV19 and TRBJ2-2; a weak D assignment points to TRBD1 (5 bases agree). The TCR comes from a human donor with melanoma. Sequenced material: CD8+ T cells sorted from blood (inferred from file names), taken from a patient given nivolumab and ipilimumab in sequence. CDR3 sequence: CASSIDLTRENTGELFF. The DNA sequence follows: TGTGCCAGTAGTATAGATCTTACCAGGGAGAACACCGGGGAGCTGTTTTTT. Full variable domain (CDR3 extended with the reference TRBV19 and TRBJ2-2 proteins): DGGITQSPKYLFRKEGQNVTLSCEQNLNHDAMYWYRQDPGQGLRLIYYSQIVNDFQKGDIAEGYSVSREKKESFPLTVTSAQKNPTAFYLCASSIDLTRENTGELFFGEGSRLTVL.